These 23 T cell receptor beta chains were all obtained from the same sample, sequenced in a study of fetal regulatory T cell absence and autoimmunity. Profiled with immunoSEQ multiplex PCR; TCRdb holds only in-frame clones, not every one. The data hold about 95,000 clones, with about two thirds observed a single time. Sequenced: pancreas tissue. The receptor source for this set is a male donor with IPEX syndrome.

The chain is built from TRBV6-5 and TRBJ1-2; no firm D call. CDR1 and CDR2 (germline): MNHEY, SVGAGI. V lost 2 bases, J lost 0 bases, and 1 base lay in between. This CDR3 region has 12 residues. The CDR3 is CASSYTNYGYTF. The CDR3, as DNA: TGTGCCAGCAGTTACACTAACTATGGCTACACCTTC.

The chain recombines TRBV10-3 with TRBJ2-1; 14 bases agree with TRBD2. V trimming: 6 bases; J trimming: 0 bases; junction bases outside the gene matches: 1. CDR1 and CDR2 (germline): ENHRY, SYGVKD. This CDR3 is built from 16 residues. CDR3 in DNA: TGTGCCATCAGAGGGACTAGCGGGAGCTCCTACAATGAGCAGTTCTTC. It specifies CAIRGTSGSSYNEQFF.

This chain uses TRBV9 with TRBJ2-5; D might be TRBD1 (5 bases). Trimming cost V 4 bases and J 0 bases, with 7 bases left between them. The germline CDR1 and CDR2 sequences are SGDLS and YYNGEE. The CDR3 contains 13 residues. The CDR3 DNA is TGTGCCAGCAGCCCAGGGAACCAAGAGACCCAGTACTTC. The encoded protein is CASSPGNQETQYF.

The chain recombines TRBV27 with TRBJ2-2; a possible D gene is TRBD2 (5 bases). CDR1 is MNHEY, CDR2 SMNVEV, per germline (reference sequence). The CDR3 spans 15 residues. Between the trimmed V and J ends, which lost 0 bases and 9 bases, there was a span of 14 bases. CDR3 protein: CASSLSTHPGRELFF. CDR3 DNA: TGTGCCAGCAGTTTATCGACCCACCCCGGGAGGGAGCTGTTTTTT.

The chain couples TRBV6-1 to TRBJ2-3; D ambiguous. Looked up from germline, CDR1 is MNHNS and CDR2 is SASEGT. The CDR3 has 11 residues. V gave up 9 bases and J gave up 4 bases, with 8 bases separating them. Here the CDR3 DNA reads TGTGCCAGTATTCGGTCAGATACGCAGTATTTT. Amino acids: CASIRSDTQYF.

V is TRBV16 and J is TRBJ2-7; 7 bases align to TRBD1. The V and J ends lost 1 base and 3 bases, in that order; junction bases with no gene match: 12. This CDR3 is built from 17 residues. Germline CDR1 is KGHSY and CDR2 is FQNENV. CDR3 nucleotides: TGTGCCAGCAGCCAATTGCCGACAGGGCCCAACTACTACGAGCAGTACTTC. It is translated as CASSQLPTGPNYYEQYF.

The J gene is TRBJ2-1, the V gene TRBV6-1, with no clear D. Germline V CDR1 and CDR2: MNHNS, SASEGT. CDR3 length equals 16 residues. V was clipped by 3 bases and J by 0 bases, with 12 bases between them. The CDR3 bases are TGTGCCAGCAGTGACGAAGTCCTATACTCCTACAATGAGCAGTTCTTC. Translation: CASSDEVLYSYNEQFF.

The chain carries TRBV7-9 and TRBJ2-5, with 7 bases fitting TRBD1. CDR1 and CDR2 (germline): SEHNR, FQNEAQ (reference sequence). J was trimmed by 1 base and V by 5 bases; bases with no gene match: 4. This CDR3 has 14 residues. The DNA of the CDR3 is TGTGCCAGCAGCCCGGGACAGTTCCAAGAGACCCAGTACTTC. It encodes CASSPGQFQETQYF.

The rearrangement uses TRBV11-2 and TRBJ2-7, with D perhaps matching TRBD1 or TRBD2 (6 bases each). V gave up 1 base and J gave up 2 bases, with 9 bases separating them. Germline values: CDR1 SGHAT, CDR2 FQNNGV. This CDR3 has 14 residues. The CDR3 bases are TGTGCCAGCAGCTTAGGGCGGGACACCTACGAGCAGTACTTC. It encodes CASSLGRDTYEQYF. The full variable domain, its missing parts supplied by reference TRBV11-2 and TRBJ2-7, is EAGVAQSPRYKIIEKRQSVAFWCNPISGHATLYWYQQILGQGPKLLIQFQNNGVVDDSQLPKDRFSAERLKGVDSTLKIQPAKLEDSAVYLCASSLGRDTYEQYFGPGTRLTVT.

V is TRBV11-3 and J is TRBJ2-2; D is undetermined. Germline V gene lookup returns CDR1 SGHNT and CDR2 YENEEA. This CDR3 is built from 15 residues. V was cut by 1 base and J by 8 bases, with 14 bases left in between. The DNA of the CDR3 is TGTGCCAGCAGCTTAGTGTTTCCTCCTGTTGGGGAGCTGTTTTTT. This sequence encodes CASSLVFPPVGELFF.

The table lists this clone with a count of one. This chain joins TRBV19 and TRBJ1-2; no clear D. Germline lookup yields CDR1 LNHDA and CDR2 SQIVND (reference sequence). V lost 2 bases and J lost 6, with 10 bases in between. The CDR3 totals 13 residues. The CDR3, as DNA: TGTGCCAGTAGTATACTCAGACAAAATGGCTACACCTTC. Residues: CASSILRQNGYTF.

In its sample, this clone was seen a few times. The genes are TRBV4-3 and TRBJ2-5; D is tentatively TRBD1 or TRBD2 (7 bases each). The V gene's germline CDR1 is LGHNA and CDR2 YSLEER. This CDR3 has 16 residues. Trimming took 0 bases from V and 2 from J, leaving 13 bases between them. The CDR3 sequence: CASSQDGEGAQETQYF. For the CDR3, the DNA is TGCGCCAGCAGCCAAGATGGGGAGGGGGCACAAGAGACCCAGTACTTC.

J is TRBJ1-2 and V is TRBV19; D uncertain. CDR1 and CDR2 (germline): LNHDA, SQIVND (reference sequence). The CDR3 totals 13 residues. Between the trimmed V and J ends, which lost 5 bases and 1 base, there was a span of 8 bases. In DNA, the CDR3 is TGTGCCAGTAGTCCAGGATTTAACTATGGCTACACCTTC. It translates to CASSPGFNYGYTF.

The chain joins TRBV19 to TRBJ2-2; maybe TRBD2 (6 bases). The CDR3 contains 14 residues. The V gene lost 7 bases and the J gene lost 4 bases, with 13 bases spanning the gap. Germline V gene data show CDR1 as LNHDA and CDR2 as SQIVND (reference sequence). The CDR3 protein is CASNGGSGTGELFF. The CDR3 DNA follows: TGTGCCAGTAATGGAGGGTCAGGCACCGGGGAGCTGTTTTTT. The complete variable domain, with remaining parts taken from reference TRBV19 and TRBJ2-2, reads DGGITQSPKYLFRKEGQNVTLSCEQNLNHDAMYWYRQDPGQGLRLIYYSQIVNDFQKGDIAEGYSVSREKKESFPLTVTSAQKNPTAFYLCASNGGSGTGELFFGEGSRLTVL.

The V gene is TRBV12-5, the J gene TRBJ1-5, with TRBD1 matching over 10 bases. CDR1 and CDR2 from the germline V gene are LGHNT and FRNRAP. V gave up 1 base and J gave up 7 bases; unmatched junction bases: 16. The CDR3 length is 19 residues. CDR3 protein: CASGLASGQGTKGGQPQHF. CDR3 nucleotide sequence: TGTGCTAGTGGTTTGGCTTCGGGACAGGGGACCAAGGGTGGCCAGCCCCAGCATTTT.

The CDR3 region has the DNA TGTGCCAGCAGCTATGGACATAGCAATCAGCCCCAGCATTTT. It specifies CASSYGHSNQPQHF. This sequence joins TRBV13 and TRBJ1-5; the D gene is possibly TRBD1 (5 bases). CDR1 is PRHDT, CDR2 FYEKMQ, per germline (reference sequence). There are 14 residues in the CDR3. V was pared by 4 bases and J by 0 bases, with 7 bases between.

This rearrangement joins TRBV12-1 to TRBJ2-3; the D call in the table, TRBD2, was not verified against the DNA. TRBV12-1 is listed as a pseudogene. CDR3 size: 16 residues. The CDR3: CASKRVSLAGVDTQYF. The CDR3 DNA is TGTGCCAGCAAACGCGTCTCACTAGCGGGAGTAGATACGCAGTATTTT.

The chain is built from TRBV5-1 and TRBJ1-4; TRBD1 matches 10 bases. The trim removed 6 bases at V and 7 bases at J, leaving 3 bases unmatched. Per germline, CDR1 SGHRS and CDR2 YFSETQ. The CDR3 totals 13 residues. The CDR3 region is CASNRDRGEKLFF. CDR3 nucleotide sequence: TGCGCCAGCAACCGGGACAGGGGTGAAAAACTGTTTTTT.

This chain links TRBV13 with TRBJ2-2; TRBD2 might be the D (6 bases). The CDR3 runs 15 residues. Germline loops: CDR1 PRHDT, CDR2 FYEKMQ (reference sequence). Trimming pared 1 base from V and 6 bases from J, leaving 12 bases between. The CDR3 region is CASSLALGGSGELFF. Here the CDR3 DNA reads TGTGCCAGCAGCTTAGCCTTGGGAGGATCCGGGGAGCTGTTTTTT.

V and J are TRBV18 and TRBJ2-3; 8 bases match TRBD2. Germline V gene lookup returns CDR1 KGHSH and CDR2 LQKENI. V was pared by 0 bases and J by 4 bases, with 3 bases of the junction left unmatched. CDR3 size: 15 residues. CDR3 sequence: CASSPPSGAADTQYF. The CDR3 DNA follows: TGTGCCAGCTCACCACCTAGCGGGGCGGCAGATACGCAGTATTTT.

V gene TRBV10-3 combines with J gene TRBJ2-7; 8 bases agree with TRBD2. The trim removed 4 bases at V and 6 bases at J, leaving 11 bases unmatched. The germline gives CDR1 ENHRY, CDR2 SYGVKD. The CDR3 extends over 15 amino acids. The CDR3 loop is CAISAKGREASEQYF. The CDR3 DNA follows: TGTGCCATCAGTGCAAAAGGGCGGGAGGCGAGCGAGCAGTACTTC.

This clone was found a few times. The chain recombines TRBV11-2 with TRBJ2-7, with D unresolved. The CDR3 totals 11 residues. Germline CDR1 is SGHAT and CDR2 is FQNNGV. Trimming removed 1 base at V and 2 bases at J, with 0 bases between. This CDR3 reads CASSLAYEQYF. CDR3 nucleotide sequence: TGTGCCAGCAGCTTAGCCTACGAGCAGTACTTC.

The CDR3 region has the DNA TGTGCCAGCAGCATGGGACTAGCGGACTACGAGCAGTACTTC. It encodes CASSMGLADYEQYF. The J gene is TRBJ2-7, the V gene TRBV11-2, with 11 bases identical to TRBD2. The length of the CDR3 is 14 residues. Germline V gives CDR1 SGHAT, CDR2 FQNNGV. Trimming at V came to 5 bases and at J to 3 bases, leaving 3 bases not matched to a gene.